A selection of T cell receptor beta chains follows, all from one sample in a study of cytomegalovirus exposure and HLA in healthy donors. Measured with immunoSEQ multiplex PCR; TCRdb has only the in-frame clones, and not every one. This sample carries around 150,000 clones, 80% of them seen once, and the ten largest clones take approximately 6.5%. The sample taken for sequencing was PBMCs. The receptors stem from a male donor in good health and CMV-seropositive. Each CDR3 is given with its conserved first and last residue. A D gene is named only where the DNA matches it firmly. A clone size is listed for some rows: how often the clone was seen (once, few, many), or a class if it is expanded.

cdr3_aa: CASSLRSSGTTDTQYF; cdr3_nt: TGCGCCAGCAGCTTGAGGTCTAGCGGGACCACAGATACGCAGTATTTT; clone_size: .; d_call: TRBD2; j_call: TRBJ2-3; v_call: TRBV5-1
cdr3_aa: CASSQTSGFYNEQFF; cdr3_nt: TGTGCCAGCAGCCAGACTAGCGGGTTCTACAATGAGCAGTTCTTC; clone_size: .; d_call: TRBD2; j_call: TRBJ2-1; v_call: TRBV27
cdr3_aa: CASSLQRENTEQFF; cdr3_nt: TGTGCCAGCAGCCTCCAGCGGGAGAACACTGAGCAGTTCTTC; clone_size: .; d_call: TRBD2; j_call: TRBJ2-1; v_call: TRBV4-2
cdr3_aa: CASSLLGAETQYF; cdr3_nt: TGTGCCAGCAGTTTACTGGGAGCGGAGACCCAGTACTTC; clone_size: .; d_call: .; j_call: TRBJ2-5; v_call: TRBV27
cdr3_aa: CASSPGPKREKDTQYF; cdr3_nt: TGTGCCAGCAGCCCCGGGCCGAAGCGGGAGAAAGATACGCAGTATTTT; clone_size: few; d_call: TRBD2; j_call: TRBJ2-3; v_call: TRBV4-2
cdr3_aa: CAISEGGAKQPQHF; cdr3_nt: TGTGCCATCAGTGAGGGGGGGGCAAAACAGCCCCAGCATTTT; clone_size: .; d_call: .; j_call: TRBJ1-5; v_call: TRBV10-3
cdr3_aa: CASRPTSSDTQYF; cdr3_nt: TGTGCCAGCAGACCGACTAGCTCAGATACGCAGTATTTT; clone_size: .; d_call: TRBD2; j_call: TRBJ2-3; v_call: TRBV7-3
cdr3_aa: CASSPQGAPNEKLFF; cdr3_nt: TGTGCCAGCAGTCCGCAGGGGGCTCCTAATGAAAAACTGTTTTTT; clone_size: .; d_call: TRBD1; j_call: TRBJ1-4; v_call: TRBV27
cdr3_aa: CASRTGTGDQPQHF; cdr3_nt: TGTGCCAGCAGGACCGGGACAGGGGATCAGCCCCAGCATTTT; clone_size: .; d_call: TRBD1; j_call: TRBJ1-5; v_call: TRBV2
cdr3_aa: CSVQDRVAGELFF; cdr3_nt: TGCAGCGTGCAAGACAGGGTCGCCGGGGAGCTGTTTTTT; clone_size: once; d_call: TRBD1; j_call: TRBJ2-2; v_call: TRBV29-1
cdr3_aa: CASSYPEAKVNTEAFF; cdr3_nt: TGTGCCAGCAGTTACCCCGAGGCAAAGGTGAACACTGAAGCTTTCTTT; clone_size: .; d_call: .; j_call: TRBJ1-1; v_call: TRBV6-5
cdr3_aa: CASSQVFRYPEAFF; cdr3_nt: TGCGCCAGCAGCCAAGTCTTCCGGTACCCTGAAGCTTTCTTT; clone_size: .; d_call: .; j_call: TRBJ1-1; v_call: TRBV4-1
cdr3_aa: CASSFRGLVLREQYF; cdr3_nt: TGTGCCAGCAGCTTCCGGGGACTAGTCCTACGAGAGCAGTACTTC; clone_size: few; d_call: TRBD2; j_call: TRBJ2-7; v_call: TRBV5-6
cdr3_aa: CASSDPGGGNEKLFF; cdr3_nt: TGTGCCAGTAGTGACCCCGGGGGAGGTAATGAAAAACTGTTTTTT; clone_size: .; d_call: .; j_call: TRBJ1-4; v_call: TRBV19
cdr3_aa: CASSPHRASTDTQYF; cdr3_nt: TGTGCCAGCTCACCTCACAGGGCTAGCACAGATACGCAGTATTTT; clone_size: .; d_call: .; j_call: TRBJ2-3; v_call: TRBV18
cdr3_aa: CASSKTREHSTDTQYF; cdr3_nt: TGTGCCAGCAGCAAAACGAGGGAGCATAGCACAGATACGCAGTATTTT; clone_size: .; d_call: .; j_call: TRBJ2-3; v_call: TRBV21-1
cdr3_aa: CSVVSASSGANVLTF; cdr3_nt: TGCAGCGTTGTTTCAGCGAGCTCTGGGGCCAACGTCCTGACTTTC; clone_size: .; d_call: .; j_call: TRBJ2-6; v_call: TRBV29-1
cdr3_aa: CASSVGVYEQFF; cdr3_nt: TGTGCCAGCAGCGTAGGAGTCTATGAGCAGTTCTTC; clone_size: .; d_call: .; j_call: TRBJ2-1; v_call: TRBV9
cdr3_aa: CASSLPGGDEQYF; cdr3_nt: TGTGCCAGCAGCCTACCGGGGGGGGACGAGCAGTACTTC; clone_size: .; d_call: TRBD2; j_call: TRBJ2-7; v_call: TRBV7-2
cdr3_aa: CASTPITSGNNEQFF; cdr3_nt: TGTGCCAGCACCCCGATTACTAGCGGAAACAATGAGCAGTTCTTC; clone_size: .; d_call: TRBD2; j_call: TRBJ2-1; v_call: TRBV27
cdr3_aa: CASSLVSSDGTGELFF; cdr3_nt: TGCGCCAGCAGCTTGGTTTCTAGCGATGGCACCGGGGAGCTGTTTTTT; clone_size: .; d_call: .; j_call: TRBJ2-2; v_call: TRBV5-1
cdr3_aa: CAQRSGAGAPYNEQFF; cdr3_nt: TGTGCCCAGCGATCTGGGGCGGGAGCACCCTACAATGAGCAGTTCTTC; clone_size: .; d_call: TRBD2; j_call: TRBJ2-1; v_call: TRBV30
cdr3_aa: CASGPTGQDNPGQYF; cdr3_nt: TGCGCCAGCGGCCCAACAGGACAGGACAACCCAGGCCAGTACTTC; clone_size: .; d_call: TRBD1; j_call: TRBJ2-5; v_call: TRBV23-1
cdr3_aa: CASSTGSYEQYF; cdr3_nt: TGTGCCAGTAGTACGGGGAGCTACGAGCAGTACTTC; clone_size: .; d_call: .; j_call: TRBJ2-7; v_call: TRBV19
cdr3_aa: CASSRGQSAGNTIYF; cdr3_nt: TGTGCCAGCAGCCGGGGACAGTCTGCAGGAAACACCATATATTTT; clone_size: .; d_call: TRBD1; j_call: TRBJ1-3; v_call: TRBV7-2
cdr3_aa: CATQAPSYEQYF; cdr3_nt: TGTGCCACTCAAGCTCCATCCTACGAGCAGTACTTC; clone_size: .; d_call: .; j_call: TRBJ2-7; v_call: TRBV4-2
cdr3_aa: CASSSEAGDTEAFF; cdr3_nt: TGTGCCAGCAGCAGCGAAGCGGGTGACACTGAAGCTTTCTTT; clone_size: .; d_call: .; j_call: TRBJ1-1; v_call: TRBV21-1
cdr3_aa: CSAIRGTGSNTEAFF; cdr3_nt: TGCAGCGCCATAAGGGGGACAGGCTCGAACACTGAAGCTTTCTTT; clone_size: .; d_call: TRBD1; j_call: TRBJ1-1; v_call: TRBV29-1
cdr3_aa: CASSYGLGDEQFF; cdr3_nt: TGTGCCAGCAGTTACGGGCTAGGGGATGAGCAGTTCTTC; clone_size: .; d_call: .; j_call: TRBJ2-1; v_call: TRBV6-5
cdr3_aa: CASSPGGSNQPQHF; cdr3_nt: TGTGCCAGCAGCCCCGGGGGTAGCAATCAGCCCCAGCATTTT; clone_size: .; d_call: .; j_call: TRBJ1-5; v_call: TRBV7-3
cdr3_aa: CATSGGTGGVTEAFF; cdr3_nt: TGTGCCACCTCTGGGGGCACAGGGGGCGTCACTGAAGCTTTCTTT; clone_size: few; d_call: TRBD1; j_call: TRBJ1-1; v_call: TRBV6-6
cdr3_aa: CASSSPTDRVALHF; cdr3_nt: TGTGCCAGCAGTTCGCCGACCGACAGGGTGGCCCTCCACTTT; clone_size: .; d_call: TRBD1; j_call: TRBJ1-6; v_call: TRBV28
cdr3_aa: CASASGPALYEQYF; cdr3_nt: TGTGCCAGCGCGAGCGGCCCAGCGCTCTACGAGCAGTACTTC; clone_size: .; d_call: .; j_call: TRBJ2-7; v_call: TRBV28
cdr3_aa: CASSPGIYNEQFF; cdr3_nt: TGTGCCAGCAGTCCGGGAATCTACAATGAGCAGTTCTTC; clone_size: .; d_call: .; j_call: TRBJ2-1; v_call: TRBV6-4
cdr3_aa: CASSLGQGRQPQHF; cdr3_nt: TGTGCCAGCAGTCTGGGACAGGGAAGGCAGCCCCAGCATTTT; clone_size: .; d_call: TRBD1; j_call: TRBJ1-5; v_call: TRBV5-6
cdr3_aa: CASSIQGEIISGYTF; cdr3_nt: TGTGCCAGCAGCATCCAGGGGGAGATAATAAGCGGCTACACCTTC; clone_size: .; d_call: TRBD1; j_call: TRBJ1-2; v_call: TRBV28
cdr3_aa: CASSSATSGYEQYF; cdr3_nt: TGTGCCAGCAGCTCGGCGACTAGCGGCTACGAGCAGTACTTC; clone_size: .; d_call: TRBD2; j_call: TRBJ2-7; v_call: TRBV11-3
cdr3_aa: CASSWAGGADTQYF; cdr3_nt: TGTGCCAGCAGCTGGGCAGGGGGCGCAGATACGCAGTATTTT; clone_size: .; d_call: TRBD1; j_call: TRBJ2-3; v_call: TRBV5-4
cdr3_aa: CASSPGTGFHEQYF; cdr3_nt: TGTGCCAGCTCACCCGGGACAGGGTTCCACGAGCAGTACTTC; clone_size: .; d_call: TRBD1; j_call: TRBJ2-7; v_call: TRBV18
cdr3_aa: CAWSRGGTSVPDTQYF; cdr3_nt: TGTGCCTGGAGTAGGGGGGGGACTAGCGTACCAGATACGCAGTATTTT; clone_size: .; d_call: TRBD2; j_call: TRBJ2-3; v_call: TRBV30
cdr3_aa: CASRESGSSYEQYF; cdr3_nt: TGTGCCAGCCGTGAAAGCGGGAGCTCCTACGAGCAGTACTTC; clone_size: .; d_call: TRBD2; j_call: TRBJ2-7; v_call: TRBV27
cdr3_aa: CASRLGQAREQYF; cdr3_nt: TGTGCCAGCAGGTTGGGGCAGGCGCGCGAGCAGTACTTC; clone_size: .; d_call: .; j_call: TRBJ2-7; v_call: TRBV7-3
cdr3_aa: CASSSRMTSGQWQFF; cdr3_nt: TGTGCCAGTAGTTCCCGCATGACTAGCGGGCAATGGCAGTTCTTC; clone_size: .; d_call: TRBD2; j_call: TRBJ2-1; v_call: TRBV19
cdr3_aa: CASSYSSTLTNEKLFF; cdr3_nt: TGTGCCAGCAGTTACTCGTCTACCTTAACTAATGAAAAACTGTTTTTT; clone_size: .; d_call: .; j_call: TRBJ1-4; v_call: TRBV6-5
cdr3_aa: CASSLGQGGYEAFF; cdr3_nt: TGTGCCAGCAGTCTTGGACAGGGCGGCTATGAAGCTTTCTTT; clone_size: .; d_call: TRBD1; j_call: TRBJ1-1; v_call: TRBV6-5
cdr3_aa: CASSLGFNPGDTEAFF; cdr3_nt: TGTGCCAGTAGTCTCGGGTTCAATCCCGGGGACACTGAAGCTTTCTTT; clone_size: .; d_call: .; j_call: TRBJ1-1; v_call: TRBV19
cdr3_aa: CATKAGASYNEQFF; cdr3_nt: TGTGCCACAAAAGCGGGAGCATCCTACAATGAGCAGTTCTTC; clone_size: .; d_call: TRBD2; j_call: TRBJ2-1; v_call: TRBV15
cdr3_aa: CASSLLSGSGNTIYF; cdr3_nt: TGTGCCAGCAGCTTGCTGTCAGGCTCTGGAAACACCATATATTTT; clone_size: .; d_call: .; j_call: TRBJ1-3; v_call: TRBV5-4
cdr3_aa: CASSFRRLDNEQFF; cdr3_nt: TGCGCCAGCAGCTTCCGACGACTAGACAATGAGCAGTTCTTC; clone_size: few; d_call: .; j_call: TRBJ2-1; v_call: TRBV5-1
cdr3_aa: CASSQELDNEQFF; cdr3_nt: TGTGCCAGCAGCCAAGAATTAGACAATGAGCAGTTCTTC; clone_size: few; d_call: .; j_call: TRBJ2-1; v_call: TRBV14
cdr3_aa: CASSQGLPLEQFF; cdr3_nt: TGTGCCAGCAGCCAAGGACTCCCGCTTGAGCAGTTCTTC; clone_size: .; d_call: .; j_call: TRBJ2-1; v_call: TRBV14
cdr3_aa: CSSSPWVGEKLFF; cdr3_nt: TGTTCCAGCAGCCCTTGGGTCGGGGAAAAACTGTTTTTT; clone_size: .; d_call: .; j_call: TRBJ1-4; v_call: TRBV7-9